The clone carrying this T cell receptor beta chain was counted at least ten times. What it recognizes is unknown. Subjects with ophthalmopathy showed a Clinical Activity Score no lower than 3, a NOSPECS grade no lower than 4, and a duration shorter than 3 months. Exclusions: uncontrolled infection, other autoimmune disease, pregnancy, lactation. Germline CDR1 and CDR2: MNHNS and SASEGT. The CDR3 sequence is 15 residues long. The trim removed 3 bases at V and 2 bases at J, leaving 4 bases unmatched. From RNA transcripts, TCR beta CDR3 regions were amplified. TCR CDR3 underwent first-round RT-PCR with the HTBI primer set. MiXCR, applied by TCRdb to the multiplex PCR reads, yields one record per CDR3 protein. The sample records hundreds of thousands of distinct CDR3 sequences, roughly 14% being singletons. These data are taken from a study of T cells in Graves' hyperthyroidism and ophthalmopathy. Findings and caveats of the study: Blood also held most thyroid clonotypes expanded beyond 0.001. A model using 13 V-J features told ophthalmopathy apart from stable hyperthyroidism.

This receptor was taken from a woman aged 40 to 49 with Graves' ophthalmopathy. The rearrangement links TRBV6-1 to TRBJ2-7; 10 positions match TRBD1. Sequencing was carried out using blood. The DNA of the CDR3 is TGTGCCAGCAGTGATCGGACAGGGGGAACCTACGAGCAGTACTTC. Amino acid sequence: CASSDRTGGTYEQYF.